One sample yielded the 8 T cell receptor beta chains listed below, sequenced in a study of blood T cell repertoires in COVID-19. Measured with immunoSEQ multiplex PCR; TCRdb has only the in-frame clones, and not every one. Found here are about 130,000 clones, 70% to 90% of them singletons; the top ten hold about 3.6%. The specimen was peripheral blood. All receptors derive from a woman aged 60 to 75 with acute or convalescent COVID-19.

J is TRBJ1-3 and V is TRBV3-1 (or the pseudogene TRBV3-2), with D perhaps matching TRBD1 (6 bases). V lost 3 bases, J lost 0 bases, and 12 bases lay in between. Germline CDR1 reads LGHDT; CDR2 reads YNNKEL (reference sequence). The CDR3 runs to 16 residues. CDR3 bases: TGTGCCAGCAGCCACGGACAGTCGATCTCTGGAAACACCATATATTTT. Translation: CASSHGQSISGNTIYF.

This clone was seen more than once but under ten times. The rearrangement joins TRBV3-1 (or the pseudogene TRBV3-2) to TRBJ1-4; D is undetermined. Trimming left V 1 base short and J 10 bases short, with 16 bases between. The CDR3 spans 15 residues. CDR1 and CDR2 (germline): LGHDT, YNNKEL (reference sequence). Here the CDR3 DNA reads TGTGCCAGCAGCCAAGTCCTTTTGGGCCCTGGAAAACTGTTTTTT. Translated: CASSQVLLGPGKLFF.

The J gene is TRBJ1-6, the V gene TRBV3-1 (or the pseudogene TRBV3-2); D is undetermined. CDR1 LGHDT and CDR2 YNNKEL come from the germline V gene (reference sequence). V was pared by 6 bases and J by 3 bases, with 12 bases between. The CDR3 runs to 15 residues. The CDR3 region is CASRSDSLYNSPLHF. The CDR3 bases are TGTGCCAGCAGATCCGACTCACTCTATAATTCACCCCTCCACTTT.

The chain links TRBV5-4 to TRBJ1-6, with D possibly matching TRBD1 (5 bases). Per the germline V gene, CDR1 is SGHNT and CDR2 is YYREEE (reference sequence). V dropped 2 bases and J dropped 9 bases, with 12 bases sitting between them. The CDR3 sequence is 14 residues long. The CDR3 DNA is TGTGCCAGCAGCTTCCAGGGTAGAATTTCACCCCTCCACTTT. Translated: CASSFQGRISPLHF.

The chain carries TRBV6-5 and TRBJ1-2; 8 positions agree with TRBD1. The CDR3 totals 13 residues. Losses at the gene ends were 2 bases for V and 8 bases for J; bases not matched to a gene: 4. Germline assignment: CDR1 MNHEY and CDR2 SVGAGI. CDR3 bases: TGTGCCAGCAGTTACGGACAGGGACGGGGCTACACCTTC. It is translated as CASSYGQGRGYTF.

This clone was seen once. The chain has TRBV10-2 and TRBJ2-2, with 8 nucleotides matching TRBD1. This CDR3 has 13 residues. CDR1 and CDR2 (germline): WSHSY, SAAADI. V lost 6 bases to trimming and J lost 7 bases; unmatched junction nucleotides: 4. In DNA, the CDR3 is TGCGCCAGCAGGGGACAGGCGGGCGGGGAGCTGTTTTTT. Residues: CASRGQAGGELFF.

V usage is TRBV2 and J usage is TRBJ1-2; 7 nucleotides line up with TRBD1. The CDR3 loop spans 15 amino acids. The V gene's germline CDR1 is SNHLY and CDR2 FYNNEI. J was trimmed by 3 bases and V by 4 bases; bases with no gene match: 8. The DNA of the CDR3 is TGTGCCAGCAGTGGTACCTTACAGGGGTACTATGGCTACACCTTC. It translates to CASSGTLQGYYGYTF.

CDR3 nucleotide sequence: TGCGCCAGCAGCCAAGGATCCCCGGGGTCCTTGGTTTATGGCTACACCTTC. Encoded protein: CASSQGSPGSLVYGYTF. This sequence joins TRBV4-1 and TRBJ1-2; no firm D call. The CDR3 is 17 amino acids. The V end lost 1 base, the J end lost 5 bases, and 20 bases lay between the germline ends. CDR1 MGHRA and CDR2 YSYEKL come from the germline V gene.